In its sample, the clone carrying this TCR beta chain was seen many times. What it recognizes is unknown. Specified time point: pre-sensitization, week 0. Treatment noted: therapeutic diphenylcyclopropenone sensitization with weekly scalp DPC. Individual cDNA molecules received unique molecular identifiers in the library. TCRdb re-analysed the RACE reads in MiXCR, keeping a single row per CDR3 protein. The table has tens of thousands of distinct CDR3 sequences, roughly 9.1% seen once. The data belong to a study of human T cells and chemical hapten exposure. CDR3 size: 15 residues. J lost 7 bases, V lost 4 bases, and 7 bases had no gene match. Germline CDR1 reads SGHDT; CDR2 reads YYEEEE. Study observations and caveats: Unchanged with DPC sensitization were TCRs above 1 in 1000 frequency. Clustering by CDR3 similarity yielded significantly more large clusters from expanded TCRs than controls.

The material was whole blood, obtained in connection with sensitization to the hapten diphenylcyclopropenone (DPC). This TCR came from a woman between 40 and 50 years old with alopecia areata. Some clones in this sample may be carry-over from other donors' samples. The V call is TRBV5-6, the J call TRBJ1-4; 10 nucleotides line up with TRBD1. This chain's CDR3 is CASSETGTGVEKLFF. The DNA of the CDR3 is TGTGCCAGCAGCGAAACCGGGACAGGGGTTGAAAAACTGTTTTTT.